The next 25 T cell receptor beta chains were all read from a single sample in a study of regulatory T cells in long-lasting Graves disease. Described time point: persistent/refractory GD, antithyroid drugs over 5 years with positive TRAb. Extracted RNA from PBMCs served as the source of the TCR library. Building of the TCR beta libraries involved iRepertoire HTBI primers and Arm-PCR of CDR3 regions. Using its own MiXCR run on the multiplex PCR reads, TCRdb lists one record per CDR3 protein. The repertoire holds about 430,000 distinct CDR3 sequences, with over 20% as singletons. This specimen consisted of peripheral blood mononuclear cells (PBMCs), obtained when the disease was refractory, from a patient treated with antithyroid drugs. Receptor source: a female donor with Graves disease.

In this sample, this clonotype turned up a few times. A much bigger clone sits one base away, suggesting this may be a read error. V gene TRBV6-1 combines with J gene TRBJ2-5; D call uncertain. Germline values: CDR1 MNHNS, CDR2 SASEGT. This CDR3 has 14 residues. V shed 7 bases and J shed 4 bases, with 16 bases lying between them. The CDR3: CASNPVQFGETQYF. The CDR3 DNA follows: TGTGCCAGCAACCCGGTCCAGTTCGGAGAGACCCAGTACTTC.

Only a few counts were recorded for this clonotype. The J gene is TRBJ1-6, the V gene TRBV7-2, with TRBD1 as a possible D gene (5 bases). The CDR3 runs 15 residues. The V gene's germline CDR1 is SGHTA and CDR2 FQGNSA. V was pared by 1 base and J by 7 bases, with 11 bases between. The CDR3, as DNA: TGTGCCAGCAGCTTAGAGTGGGCAGGGAATTCACCCCTCCACTTT. This translates into CASSLEWAGNSPLHF. Full variable domain (missing parts from reference TRBV7-2 and TRBJ1-6): GAGVSQSPSNKVTEKGKDVELRCDPISGHTALYWYRQSLGQGLEFLIYFQGNSAPDKSGLPSDRFSAERTGGSVSTLTIQRTQQEDSAVYLCASSLEWAGNSPLHFGNGTRLTVT.

This clonotype has ten or more counts. The chain couples TRBV4-2 to TRBJ2-1, with TRBD2 matching 12 bases. CDR1 is LGHNA, CDR2 YNFKEQ, per germline. V dropped 2 bases and J dropped 5; count of bases not matched to a gene: 1. The CDR3 is 15 amino acids. CDR3 bases: TGTGCCAGCAGCCAACGGACTAGCGGGAACAATGAGCAGTTCTTC. Its protein is CASSQRTSGNNEQFF.

The chain has TRBV18 and TRBJ1-5; D uncertain. The CDR3 runs 12 residues. Trimming removed 3 bases at V and 6 bases at J, with 6 bases between. Germline CDR1 is KGHSH and CDR2 is LQKENI. The chain's CDR3 is CASSPNGQPQHF. The DNA of the CDR3 is TGTGCCAGCTCACCGAACGGTCAGCCCCAGCATTTT.

In this sample, this clonotype turned up many times. CDR3 amino acids: CASSSNPDRYESYEQYF. DNA of the CDR3: TGCGCCAGCAGCTCTAACCCCGACAGGTACGAATCCTACGAGCAGTACTTC. The V gene is TRBV5-1, the J gene TRBJ2-7; maybe TRBD1 (6 bases). The germline gives CDR1 SGHRS, CDR2 YFSETQ. The CDR3 is made up of 17 amino acids. Trimming cost V 3 bases and J 1 base, with 20 bases left between them. Full variable domain (rest looked up from reference TRBV5-1 and TRBJ2-7): KAGVTQTPRYLIKTRGQQVTLSCSPISGHRSVSWYQQTPGQGLQFLFEYFSETQRNKGNFPGRFSGRQFSNSRSEMNVSTLELGDSALYLCASSSNPDRYESYEQYFGPGTRLTVT.

Turning to this clonotype: This may arise from a read error, as a much more abundant clone is one base away. The chain is built from TRBV12-3 or TRBV12-4 and TRBJ1-2; D gene ambiguous. The CDR3 extends over 16 amino acids. The CDR3 reads CASSYYFEGGNCGYTF. In DNA, the CDR3 is TGTGCCAGCAGTTACTATTTTGAGGGTGGTAACTGTGGCTACACCTTC.

In its sample, this clonotype was seen many times. This rearrangement joins TRBV2 to TRBJ2-6; no firm D call. Germline CDR1 reads SNHLY; CDR2 reads FYNNEI. V lost 4 bases and J 2 bases, leaving 15 bases between the germline ends. The CDR3 is 17 amino acids. The CDR3 DNA sequence: TGTGCCAGCAGTGTCTCGGTTCCAAATCCTGGGGCCAACGTCCTGACTTTC. Translated: CASSVSVPNPGANVLTF.

In regard to this clonotype: Germline is not matched at one junction end, which may reflect a read error. This sequence joins TRBV29-1 and TRBJ2-5; D remains ambiguous. Germline-derived CDR1 and CDR2 are SQVTM and ANQGSEA. This CDR3 has 14 amino acids. CDR3 DNA: TGCAGCGTTGAAATTTGGTCCCAGCAAGGGACCCAGTACTTC. Translation: CSVEIWSQQGTQYF.

Many counts were recorded for this clonotype. The chain recombines TRBV27 with TRBJ2-7; TRBD2 matches at 9 bases. CDR3 length: 13 amino acids. The germline V gene has CDR1 MNHEY and CDR2 SMNVEV (reference sequence). J was trimmed by 0 bases and V by 10 bases; bases with no gene match: 4. The CDR3: CATTTSGSYEQYF. The CDR3 DNA is TGTGCCACCACGACTAGCGGCTCCTACGAGCAGTACTTC.

Many counts were recorded for this clonotype. This chain uses TRBV27 with TRBJ1-1; tentative D call: TRBD1 (6 bases). Trimming left V 6 bases short and J 7 bases short, with 15 bases between. The CDR3 loop spans 13 amino acids. CDR1 and CDR2 (germline): MNHEY, SMNVEV (reference sequence). The CDR3 is CASRGTTNGEAFF. Here the CDR3 DNA reads TGTGCCAGCAGGGGGACAACAAACGGTGAAGCTTTCTTT.

The chain couples TRBV20-1 to TRBJ2-7; D is possibly TRBD2 (6 bases). The germline gives CDR1 DFQATT, CDR2 SNEGSKA (reference sequence). The CDR3 loop spans 12 amino acids. The V gene lost 6 bases and the J gene lost 4 bases, with 13 bases spanning the gap. The CDR3 is CSAPSGLYEQYF. The DNA of the CDR3 is TGCAGTGCCCCGAGCGGGCTATACGAGCAGTACTTC.

The V call is TRBV4-1, the J call TRBJ2-2, with D maybe TRBD1 (6 bases). Germline CDR1 reads MGHRA; CDR2 reads YSYEKL. The CDR3 is 17 amino acids. V lost 5 bases and J lost 4, with 20 bases in between. CDR3 region: CASSTPGAGAGTGELFF. CDR3 bases: TGCGCCAGCAGCACCCCTGGGGCAGGGGCTGGCACCGGGGAGCTGTTTTTT.

In the case of this clonotype: A much larger clone differs by one base, so this may be a read error. This chain links TRBV6-1 with TRBJ2-2, with a tentative D call TRBD1 (5 bases). CDR1 and CDR2 (germline): MNHNS, SASEGT. The CDR3 spans 15 residues. The CDR3 DNA follows: TGTACCAGCAGTGAGGACACTCTGAACACCGGGGAGCTGTTTTTT. Protein product: CTSSEDTLNTGELFF.

At least ten counts were recorded for this clonotype. This chain connects TRBV6-1 to TRBJ1-1; D not certain. The CDR3 covers 14 residues. Per the germline V gene, CDR1 is MNHNS and CDR2 is SASEGT. Trimming left V 5 bases short and J 1 base short, with 11 bases between. The CDR3 here is CASSTGPPNTEAFF. The CDR3 DNA is TGTGCCAGCAGTACCGGCCCTCCGAACACTGAAGCTTTCTTT.

This clonotype was counted ten times or more. The chain recombines TRBV2 with TRBJ2-4, with D uncertain. CDR1 and CDR2 from the germline V gene are SNHLY and FYNNEI. The CDR3 runs to 15 residues. Trimming left V 8 bases short and J 1 base short, with 15 bases between. DNA of the CDR3: TGTGCCAGCTGGGGTATAGGATTGGCCAAAAACATTCAGTACTTC. Protein product: CASWGIGLAKNIQYF. The complete variable domain, with remaining parts taken from reference TRBV2 and TRBJ2-4, reads EPEVTQTPSHQVTQMGQEVILRCVPISNHLYFYWYRQILGQKVEFLVSFYNNEISEKSEIFDDQFSVERPDGSNFTLKIRSTKLEDSAMYFCASWGIGLAKNIQYFGAGTRLSVL.

CDR3 sequence reads: CASSSPTGRKNIQYF. The CDR3 DNA is TGTGCCAGCTCATCCCCGACAGGGCGAAAAAACATTCAGTACTTC. The chain carries TRBV18 and TRBJ2-4, with 7 positions matching TRBD1. CDR1 and CDR2 (germline): KGHSH, LQKENI. V shed 5 bases, J shed 4 bases, and the junction held 8 bases outside the gene matches. The CDR3 is made up of 15 amino acids.

This sequence joins TRBV9 and TRBJ2-3, with 11 bases identical to TRBD2. This CDR3 has 16 amino acids. Germline CDR1 SGDLS, CDR2 YYNGEE. V was pared by 4 bases and J by 2 bases, with 6 bases of the junction left unmatched. The CDR3 DNA reads TGTGCCAGCAGCACGACTAGCGGGATGATCACAGATACGCAGTATTTT. Its protein is CASSTTSGMITDTQYF.

This clonotype was seen a few times. The chain links TRBV24-1 to TRBJ1-5; 9 bases are shared with TRBD1. CDR1 is KGHDR and CDR2 is SFDVKD in the germline V gene. Trimming removed 3 bases from V and 4 bases from J; junction bases left unmatched: 18. The CDR3 totals 20 residues. Here the CDR3 DNA reads TGTGCCACCAGTGATACGAAGACCGGGACAGGGCTTTTTATGAATCAGCCCCAGCATTTT. It encodes CATSDTKTGTGLFMNQPQHF.

This clonotype has a count of ten or more. Sequence at one end of the junction differs from germline and may be a read error. The rearrangement links TRBV28 to TRBJ1-1, with 8 bases lining up with TRBD1. Germline loops: CDR1 MDHEN, CDR2 SYDVKM. The CDR3 length is 15 residues. CDR3 bases: TGTGCCAGCAGTTTAATCAGGGGGCCTGGCACTAAAGCTTTCTTT. Its protein is CASSLIRGPGTKAFF.

At least ten counts were recorded for this clonotype. The gene calls are TRBV27 and TRBJ2-2; D remains ambiguous. Germline V gives CDR1 MNHEY, CDR2 SMNVEV (reference sequence). V gave up 4 bases and J gave up 1 base, with 13 bases separating them. The CDR3 runs 16 residues. The CDR3 DNA is TGTGCCAGCAGTTCGGCAGGAGAGAAGAACACCGGGGAGCTGTTTTTT. It encodes CASSSAGEKNTGELFF.

The chain is built from TRBV5-1 and TRBJ2-7; 7 bases line up with TRBD1. The junction had 11 bases not matched to a gene; V was cut back by 0 bases and J by 2 bases. The CDR3 length is 17 residues. Per germline, CDR1 SGHRS and CDR2 YFSETQ. The DNA for the CDR3 is TGCGCCAGCAGCTTGGCCAGTTTATGGGACAGTACCTACGAGCAGTACTTC. Residues: CASSLASLWDSTYEQYF.

This sequence joins TRBV4-1 and TRBJ2-7; 10 bases match TRBD2. CDR3 length: 15 amino acids. Trimming at V came to 2 bases and at J to 2 bases, leaving 3 bases not matched to a gene. CDR1 and CDR2 (germline): MGHRA, YSYEKL. The chain's CDR3 is CASSQTSGETYEQYF. In DNA, the CDR3 is TGCGCCAGCAGCCAAACTAGCGGGGAAACCTACGAGCAGTACTTC.

Many counts were recorded for this clonotype. The chain has TRBV6-1 and TRBJ1-5; D call uncertain. The V gene lost 6 bases and the J gene lost 1 base, with 16 bases spanning the gap. There are 16 residues in the CDR3. CDR1 and CDR2 from the germline V gene are MNHNS and SASEGT. CDR3 DNA sequence: TGTGCCAGCAGCGCTAGCCAGATCCGCAGCAATCAGCCCCAGCATTTT. Translated, it gives CASSASQIRSNQPQHF.

In its sample, this clonotype was seen many times. J is TRBJ1-1 and V is TRBV7-6, with D unclear. This CDR3 has 12 residues. V dropped 6 bases and J dropped 1 base, with 6 bases sitting between them. Germline assignment: CDR1 SGHVS and CDR2 FNYEAQ. The CDR3 protein is CASRGSNTEAFF. The DNA of the CDR3 is TGTGCCAGCAGGGGCTCGAACACTGAAGCTTTCTTT.

This clonotype was observed a few times. The chain employs TRBV7-9 and TRBJ2-5; perhaps TRBD1 as D (5 bases). V was trimmed by 1 base and J by 3 bases, leaving 18 bases between them. CDR3 length equals 17 residues. Germline V gene lookup returns CDR1 SEHNR and CDR2 FQNEAQ (reference sequence). This CDR3 is CASSLEAPTRAKETQYF. The CDR3, as DNA: TGTGCCAGCAGCTTAGAAGCCCCGACCAGGGCTAAAGAGACCCAGTACTTC.